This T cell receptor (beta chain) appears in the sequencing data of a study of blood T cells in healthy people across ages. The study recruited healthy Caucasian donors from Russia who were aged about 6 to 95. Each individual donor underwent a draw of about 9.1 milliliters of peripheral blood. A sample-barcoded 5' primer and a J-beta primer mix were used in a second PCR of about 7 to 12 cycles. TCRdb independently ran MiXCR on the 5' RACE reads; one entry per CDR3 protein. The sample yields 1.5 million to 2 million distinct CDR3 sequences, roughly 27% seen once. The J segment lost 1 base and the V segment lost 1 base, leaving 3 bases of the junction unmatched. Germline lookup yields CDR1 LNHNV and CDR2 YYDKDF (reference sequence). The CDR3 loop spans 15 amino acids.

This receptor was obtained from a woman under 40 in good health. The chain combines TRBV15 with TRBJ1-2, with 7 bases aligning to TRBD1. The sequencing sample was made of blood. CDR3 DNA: TGTGCCACCAGCAGAGCTCCAGGGGGTAACTATGGCTACACCTTC. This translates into CATSRAPGGNYGYTF.